The 22 T cell receptor beta chains listed next were all sequenced from one sample in a study of control samples from healthy donors and cancer patients (dated by TCRdb to 2020 to 2022). Library creation used the immunoSEQ multiplex PCR assay. Imported from immuneACCESS, the table was reduced by TCRdb to in-frame sequences with V and J called. These copies leave out some clones; in studies compared against another copy, an unresolved V gene accounts for under half, and the cause of the remainder is not known. This sample has about 120,000 clones in its table, and approximately 87% of those were observed once. Clones ranked in the top ten supply about 12% of the sample. Material for sequencing was blood. These receptors originate from a man aged 30 to 45 in good health.

This clone is classed as medium-sized (0.01 to 0.1%). The genes are TRBV7-3 and TRBJ2-5; TRBD2 matches 7 bases. With 0 bases clipped from V and 2 bases from J, the junction kept 6 bases outside the gene matches. Germline loops: CDR1 SGHTA, CDR2 FQGTGA. The CDR3 is made up of 16 amino acids. CDR3 loop: CASSLTGTTLQETQYF. The CDR3, as DNA: TGTGCCAGCAGCTTAACAGGGACTACTTTGCAAGAGACCCAGTACTTC.

The DNA of the CDR3 is TGTGCCAGCAGTGAAGCGGGTACTGGCTACACCTTC. Its protein is CASSEAGTGYTF. The J gene is TRBJ1-2, the V gene TRBV2; D is undetermined. CDR1 is SNHLY, CDR2 FYNNEI, per germline. V dropped 0 bases and J dropped 7 bases, with 6 bases sitting between them. The CDR3 covers 12 residues.

The chain is built from TRBV6-5 and TRBJ2-7, with D unresolved. Germline CDR1 is MNHEY and CDR2 is SVGAGI. V was cut by 6 bases and J by 0 bases, with 12 bases left in between. The CDR3 runs to 14 residues. CDR3 amino acids: CASRGDWSSYEQYV. Here the CDR3 DNA reads TGTGCCAGCAGGGGTGACTGGAGCTCCTACGAGCAGTACGTC.

This CDR3 reads CATSNPGDRGYTF. The CDR3 nucleotides read TGTGCCACCAGTAACCCAGGGGATAGGGGCTACACCTTC. V is TRBV24-1 and J is TRBJ1-2, with D perhaps TRBD1 (6 bases). The germline gives CDR1 KGHDR, CDR2 SFDVKD. This CDR3 spans 13 amino acids. V was trimmed by 6 bases and J by 8 bases, leaving 15 bases between them.

The chain combines TRBV19 with TRBJ1-1; 12 bases agree with TRBD1. The length of the CDR3 is 16 residues. In germline, CDR1 is LNHDA, CDR2 SQIVND (reference sequence). With V trimmed by 5 bases and J by 0 bases, 4 bases remained unmatched. CDR3 DNA sequence: TGTGCCAGTAGTTCCGGGACAGGGGGCTTGAACACTGAAGCTTTCTTT. This gives the protein CASSSGTGGLNTEAFF.

This sequence joins TRBV18 and TRBJ1-3, with D unclear. V lost 1 base to trimming and J lost 2 bases, with 15 bases between them. This CDR3 is built from 17 residues. The germline V gene encodes CDR1 KGHSH and CDR2 LQKENI. The CDR3 sequence: CASSPREGLDPGNTIYF. DNA of the CDR3: TGTGCCAGCTCACCACGGGAGGGTCTAGACCCTGGAAACACCATATATTTT.

The V call is TRBV4-1, the J call TRBJ2-2, with D tentatively TRBD1 or TRBD2 (6 bases each). The germline V and J ends were trimmed by 3 bases and 1 base, with 12 bases remaining between them. Germline CDR1 and CDR2: MGHRA and YSYEKL. CDR3 length equals 16 residues. The CDR3: CASSHPQGGNTGELFF. The CDR3 region has the DNA TGCGCCAGCAGCCATCCACAGGGAGGGAACACCGGGGAGCTGTTTTTT.

This clone has only a few counts. The rearrangement links TRBV5-8 to TRBJ1-3, with D possibly being TRBD1 (5 bases). The CDR3 consists of 18 residues. Germline V CDR1 and CDR2: SGHTS, YDEGEE. The V gene lost 1 base and the J gene lost 0 bases, with 17 bases spanning the gap. Here the CDR3 reads CASSLRRDDLISGNTIYF. The CDR3 DNA follows: TGTGCCAGCAGCTTGCGACGGGACGACCTTATCTCTGGAAACACCATATATTTT.

Comment on this clone: The same CDR3 arises from other DNA sequences in this sample as well. The V gene is TRBV29-1, the J gene TRBJ1-4, with 8 bases fitting TRBD1. Germline trimming cut 7 bases from V and 8 bases from J; bases unmatched to any gene: 15. Looked up from germline, CDR1 is SQVTM and CDR2 is ANQGSEA. The CDR3 has 15 amino acids. The CDR3 region is CSAGTGGVGYEKLFF. In DNA, the CDR3 is TGCAGCGCCGGGACAGGCGGGGTTGGCTACGAAAAACTGTTTTTT.

As to this clone: The same CDR3 is also encoded by other DNA sequences in this sample. The rearrangement uses TRBV5-1 and TRBJ1-1, with D possibly TRBD1 on 6 matching bases. Germline loops: CDR1 SGHRS, CDR2 YFSETQ. The CDR3 has 15 residues. With 2 bases removed from V and 4 bases from J, the gap between germline ends came to 15 bases. CDR3 loop: CASSLGRGAGTEAFF. CDR3 coding DNA: TGCGCCAGCAGCTTAGGAAGGGGGGCCGGCACTGAAGCTTTCTTT.

The rearrangement links TRBV11-3 to TRBJ1-4; possible D gene TRBD1, 5 bases. Between the trimmed V and J ends, which lost 5 bases and 4 bases, there was a span of 17 bases. Germline V gene data show CDR1 as SGHNT and CDR2 as YENEEA. This CDR3 comprises 16 residues. CDR3 amino acids: CASSQPAGQFNEKLFF. The CDR3 nucleotides read TGTGCCAGCAGCCAACCAGCGGGGCAGTTTAATGAAAAACTGTTTTTT.

V and J are TRBV5-3 and TRBJ2-1; 7 bases agree with TRBD2. TRBV5-3 is designated an ORF whose function remains uncertain. J gave up 4 bases and V 5 bases, and 9 bases lay outside the gene matches. The CDR3 consists of 15 residues. The CDR3 reads CARRKIGLGYNEQFF. As DNA, the CDR3 is TGTGCCAGAAGGAAAATCGGACTAGGGTACAATGAGCAGTTCTTC.

The chain employs TRBV5-8 and TRBJ1-1, with D unclear. There are 11 residues in the CDR3. Trimming removed 2 bases from V and 8 bases from J, with 7 bases in between. Germline lookup yields CDR1 SGHTS and CDR2 YDEGEE. CDR3 DNA sequence: TGTGCCAGCAGCTTCCCTAAGGAAGCTTTCTTT. Protein product: CASSFPKEAFF.

This chain joins TRBV27 and TRBJ1-1; 9 nucleotides match TRBD1. This CDR3 has 13 amino acids. The trim removed 4 bases at V and 14 bases at J, leaving 11 bases unmatched. Germline-derived CDR1 and CDR2 are MNHEY and SMNVEV (reference sequence). CDR3 sequence (DNA): TGTGCCAGCAGTTCTTCCAGCGGGACAGGGCAGTTCTTT. It yields the protein CASSSSSGTGQFF.

V gene TRBV10-3 combines with J gene TRBJ1-4; 7 bases agree with TRBD1. J gave up 7 bases and V 0 bases, and 5 bases lay outside the gene matches. The length of the CDR3 is 15 residues. CDR1 ENHRY and CDR2 SYGVKD come from the germline V gene. CDR3 sequence: CAISESTGEIEKLFF. The CDR3 nucleotides read TGTGCCATCAGTGAGTCTACAGGGGAGATTGAAAAACTGTTTTTT.

The genes are TRBV4-1 and TRBJ2-5; 10 bases agree with TRBD1. Trimming at V came to 4 bases and at J to 4 bases, leaving 6 bases not matched to a gene. Germline V lookup: CDR1 MGHRA, CDR2 YSYEKL. CDR3 size: 15 residues. CDR3 in DNA: TGCGCCAGCAGCCCCGGGACAGGGGAAAGAGAGACCCAGTACTTC. Encoded protein: CASSPGTGERETQYF.

CDR3 in amino acids: CASSIGGMNTEAFF. The CDR3, as DNA: TGCGCCAGCTCAATTGGAGGAATGAACACTGAAGCTTTCTTT. The chain recombines TRBV10-2 with TRBJ1-1; D unresolved. CDR1 and CDR2 from the germline V gene are WSHSY and SAAADI. This CDR3 is 14 amino acids long. The V gene lost 8 bases and the J gene lost 0 bases, with 13 bases spanning the gap.

The chain joins TRBV9 to TRBJ1-6, with D tentatively TRBD1 (5 bases). Looked up from germline, CDR1 is SGDLS and CDR2 is YYNGEE. Trimming removed 3 bases from V and 6 bases from J, with 16 bases in between. This CDR3 has 16 residues. The CDR3 bases are TGTGCCAGCAGCGCCTACCTTGGCAGGGTTAATTCACCCCTCCACTTT. This gives the protein CASSAYLGRVNSPLHF.

This clone has a handful of counts. The rearrangement joins TRBV4-1 to TRBJ1-4; D is unclear. In germline, CDR1 is MGHRA, CDR2 YSYEKL. CDR3 length equals 15 residues. Trimming took 0 bases from V and 8 from J, leaving 13 bases between them. CDR3 in DNA: TGCGCCAGCAGCCAAGAGGGGAGGGCTTGGGAAAAACTGTTTTTT. Translation: CASSQEGRAWEKLFF.

The chain uses TRBV6-5 and TRBJ1-2, with 8 bases matching TRBD1. The CDR3 loop spans 15 amino acids. Germline V gene lookup returns CDR1 MNHEY and CDR2 SVGAGI. Trimming removed 2 bases from V and 5 bases from J; junction bases left unmatched: 7. CDR3 sequence (DNA): TGTGCCAGCAGTTACCAGGGGGCTACAGGGTATGGCTACACCTTC. Translating it yields CASSYQGATGYGYTF.

The chain combines TRBV3-1 (or the pseudogene TRBV3-2) with TRBJ1-4; D is possibly TRBD1 (5 bases). This CDR3 region has 15 residues. The germline CDR1 and CDR2 sequences are LGHDT and YNNKEL (reference sequence). V lost 6 bases to trimming and J lost 5 bases, with 16 bases between them. The CDR3 sequence is CASRSGGTANEKLFF. The DNA for the CDR3 is TGTGCCAGCAGATCCGGGGGGACGGCGAATGAAAAACTGTTTTTT.

The rearrangement uses TRBV2 and TRBJ2-2; 7 bases fit TRBD1. This CDR3 has 16 amino acids. Looked up from germline, CDR1 is SNHLY and CDR2 is FYNNEI. With V trimmed by 2 bases and J by 1 base, 4 bases remained unmatched. The CDR3 is CASSEQGGENTGELFF. Here the CDR3 DNA reads TGTGCCAGCAGTGAACAAGGGGGCGAGAACACCGGGGAGCTGTTTTTT.